The clone carrying this TCR beta chain appeared a few times. What it recognizes is unknown. TCRdb re-derived calls from the reads in MiXCR, one entry per CDR3 protein. The sample gives around 43,000 distinct CDR3 sequences, approximately 22% of which show up once; about 18% is in the top ten. This specimen belongs to a study of T cell repertoires in cytomegalovirus infection. Background on the study: Public TCR beta signatures provided an indication of both CMV infection and a matching HLA type. Study-wide points: The response measured ex vivo was dominated by TCR beta clonotypes (HLA-C-restricted and CMV-specific). People with CMV and the relevant HLA were identified by cumulative public TCR beta family frequency.

V lost 3 bases, J lost 13 bases, and 16 bases lay in between. CDR1 LNHDA and CDR2 SQIVND come from the germline V gene (reference sequence). The CDR3 length is 13 residues. This sequence was found in a human donor in good health (CMV status not recorded). Some clones in this sample may be carry-over from other donors' samples. Sequenced material: PBMCs, sequenced either directly or after in vitro stimulation (not recorded which). The rearrangement joins TRBV19 to TRBJ1-5; unclear D gene. As DNA, the CDR3 is TGTGCCAGTAGTATTGGTCGGGTTGTGGGACAGCATTTT. Protein: CASSIGRVVGQHF.